These 27 T cell receptor beta chains were all obtained from the same sample, sequenced in a study of blood T cells in healthy people across ages. The authors ran a second PCR of about 6 to 12 cycles using a sample-barcoded 5' primer and a J-beta primer mix. TCRdb redid the calling of the 5' RACE reads with MiXCR, one entry per CDR3 protein. The sample includes about 1,600,000 distinct CDR3 sequences, around two fifths of them seen just once. Specimen: blood. The receptors here all came from a woman under 30 in good health.

The CDR3 nucleotides are TGTGCCAGCAGTTACCGCGGACTAGCCTCTGTCTCGCAGTATTTT. This translates into CASSYRGLASVSQYF. This chain links TRBV6-2 or TRBV6-3 with TRBJ2-3, with 8 bases that match TRBD2. V lost 2 bases, J lost 10 bases, and 11 bases stayed unmatched. The V gene's germline CDR1 is MNHEY and CDR2 SVGEGT. The CDR3 runs to 15 residues.

The chain carries TRBV15 and TRBJ2-1; TRBD2 matches 14 bases. The germline gives CDR1 LNHNV, CDR2 YYDKDF (reference sequence). J gave up 7 bases and V 5 bases, and 16 bases lay outside the gene matches. This CDR3 is 19 amino acids long. The CDR3 spells CATSGAGTGTSGGLNEQFF. CDR3 in DNA: TGTGCCACCAGCGGCGCCGGGACAGGGACTAGCGGGGGTCTGAATGAGCAGTTCTTC.

This clonotype was counted a single time. The chain carries TRBV11-2 and TRBJ2-1, with no clear D. V shed 1 base and J shed 8 bases, with 9 bases lying between them. The V gene's germline CDR1 is SGHAT and CDR2 FQNNGV. This CDR3 is built from 13 residues. The CDR3 sequence: CASSLGSEDEQFF. DNA for the CDR3: TGTGCCAGCAGCTTAGGTTCAGAGGATGAGCAGTTCTTC.

The chain combines TRBV18 with TRBJ2-7, with D possibly being TRBD2 (6 bases). V shed 0 bases and J shed 0 bases, with 9 bases lying between them. The CDR3 spans 15 residues. Germline V CDR1 and CDR2: KGHSH, LQKENI. The CDR3 nucleotides read TGTGCCAGCTCACCACCGGGAGGTAGCTCCTACGAGCAGTACTTC. Its translation: CASSPPGGSSYEQYF.

The chain uses TRBV9 and TRBJ2-7; 11 bases are a match to TRBD2. Germline lookup yields CDR1 SGDLS and CDR2 YYNGEE. The trim removed 4 bases at V and 5 bases at J, leaving 5 bases unmatched. The CDR3 covers 14 residues. For the CDR3, the DNA is TGTGCCAGCAGCCCGACTAGCGGGATTGACGAGCAGTACTTC. Translation: CASSPTSGIDEQYF.

This clonotype was counted a few times. The genes are TRBV27 and TRBJ2-5, with D hard to call. The CDR3 covers 16 residues. V was shortened by 3 bases and J by 7 bases, with 21 bases between the two germline ends. Germline CDR1 is MNHEY and CDR2 is SMNVEV (reference sequence). Here the CDR3 reads CASSFVFPAVKGTQYF. CDR3 coding DNA: TGTGCCAGCAGTTTCGTCTTCCCCGCGGTCAAGGGGACCCAGTACTTC.

This clonotype was observed a few times. J is TRBJ2-1 and V is TRBV5-1; 7 bases are a match to TRBD2. The CDR3 totals 15 residues. The J segment lost 5 bases and the V segment lost 4 bases, leaving 9 bases of the junction unmatched. CDR1 and CDR2 from the germline V gene are SGHRS and YFSETQ. The CDR3 sequence is CASSQGLTSNNEQFF. CDR3 nucleotides: TGCGCCAGCAGCCAGGGACTAACGTCGAACAATGAGCAGTTCTTC.

This clonotype was observed a handful of times. The chain employs TRBV29-1 and TRBJ2-7, with 11 bases identical to TRBD2. The CDR3 contains 16 residues. From germline, CDR1 is SQVTM and CDR2 ANQGSEA. Unmatched junction bases numbered 11, after V lost 0 bases and J lost 7 bases. The CDR3 nucleotides read TGCAGCGTTGAAGAAGACGCCGGGACTAGCGGCGATGAGCAGTACTTC. It is translated as CSVEEDAGTSGDEQYF.

A few counts support this clonotype. The rearrangement joins TRBV10-1 to TRBJ2-3; 7 bases match TRBD2. V shed 2 bases, J shed 3 bases, and the junction held 8 bases outside the gene matches. The CDR3 sequence is 16 residues long. CDR1 and CDR2 from the germline V gene are WNHNN and SYGVQD (reference sequence). The CDR3 protein is CASSEPGAGKTDTQYF. CDR3 in DNA: TGCGCCAGCAGTGAGCCGGGAGCGGGAAAAACAGATACGCAGTATTTT.

The chain uses TRBV12-3 or TRBV12-4 and TRBJ2-3; TRBD2 aligns across 9 bases. J lost 4 bases, V lost 6 bases, and 8 bases had no gene match. This CDR3 region has 15 residues. The CDR3 reads CASSLAGYSADTQYF. The CDR3 bases are TGTGCCAGCAGCCTAGCGGGGTATAGCGCAGATACGCAGTATTTT.

The gene calls are TRBV5-8 and TRBJ2-5, with a tentative D call TRBD1 (7 bases). The CDR3 is made up of 16 amino acids. Germline V gene data show CDR1 as SGHTS and CDR2 as YDEGEE. V was shortened by 4 bases and J by 4 bases, with 20 bases between the two germline ends. CDR3 DNA: TGTGCCAGCAGCAACCAGGGGGGCCACCGAGTAGAGACCCAGTACTTC. Its protein product is CASSNQGGHRVETQYF.

The chain uses TRBV20-1 and TRBJ2-3; D tentatively reads TRBD1 or TRBD2 (5 bases each). Trimming stripped 3 bases from V and 1 base from J, with 14 bases between. This CDR3 spans 15 amino acids. Germline CDR1 and CDR2: DFQATT and SNEGSKA (reference sequence). CDR3: CSARSYLGGTDTQYF. In DNA, the CDR3 is TGCAGTGCTAGGTCTTATTTGGGGGGCACAGATACGCAGTATTTT.

The V call is TRBV5-6, the J call TRBJ2-1; D is undetermined. Looked up from germline, CDR1 is SGHDT and CDR2 is YYEEEE. V was pared by 4 bases and J by 2 bases, with 13 bases between. The CDR3 covers 15 residues. The chain's CDR3 is CASSTPSGTYNEQFF. CDR3 DNA: TGTGCCAGCAGCACACCCAGTGGTACCTACAATGAGCAGTTCTTC.

As regards this clonotype: This may stem from a read error, because a much larger clone lies one nucleotide away. The chain uses TRBV29-1 and TRBJ2-1; TRBD2 might be the D (6 bases). There are 14 residues in the CDR3. Per germline, CDR1 SQVTM and CDR2 ANQGSEA. V lost 2 bases and J 2 bases, leaving 10 bases between the germline ends. CDR3 sequence: CSVERGGAYNEQFF. The CDR3 nucleotides read TGCAGCGTTGAACGGGGAGGTGCCTACAATGAGCAGTTCTTC.

In the case of this clonotype: A single base separates this from a much larger clone, so it may be a read error. The chain is built from TRBV29-1 and TRBJ2-3, with a possible D match to TRBD2 (6 bases). Per the germline V gene, CDR1 is SQVTM and CDR2 is ANQGSEA. V was clipped by 3 bases and J by 3 bases, with 19 bases between them. This CDR3 region has 16 residues. The CDR3 loop is CSVDGGPADATDTQYF. Here the CDR3 DNA reads TGCAGCGTTGACGGGGGACCAGCGGACGCAACAGATACGCAGTATTTT.

The rearrangement links TRBV3-1 to TRBJ2-5; D may be TRBD1 (6 bases). The CDR3 totals 16 residues. Germline assignment: CDR1 LGHDT and CDR2 YNNKEL (reference sequence). V lost 4 bases and J lost 3, with 18 bases in between. CDR3 DNA sequence: TGTGCCAGCAGCCCTCCAAAGGTATCAGGGGAAGAGACCCAGTACTTC. Encoded protein: CASSPPKVSGEETQYF.

This clonotype was detected only a few times. The V and J genes are TRBV4-1 and TRBJ1-5, with 7 bases fitting TRBD1. The germline V gene has CDR1 MGHRA and CDR2 YSYEKL. With V trimmed by 1 base and J by 7 bases, 10 bases remained unmatched. The CDR3 runs 16 residues. The CDR3 DNA follows: TGCGCCAGCAGCCAAGTAGGACAGGCGAGGAACCAGCCCCAGCATTTT. The encoded protein is CASSQVGQARNQPQHF.

V gene TRBV20-1 combines with J gene TRBJ2-3; TRBD1 matches at 11 bases. Trimming took 4 bases from V and 4 from J; bases not matched to a gene: 7. CDR1 and CDR2 from the germline V gene are DFQATT and SNEGSKA (reference sequence). The CDR3 sequence is 15 residues long. The CDR3 reads CSATWGQGVSDTQYF. The CDR3 bases are TGCAGTGCTACTTGGGGACAGGGGGTTTCAGATACGCAGTATTTT.

The V and J genes are TRBV15 and TRBJ1-1; D may be TRBD1 (6 bases). Looked up from germline, CDR1 is LNHNV and CDR2 is YYDKDF (reference sequence). Trimming removed 5 bases from V and 7 bases from J, with 20 bases in between. There are 15 residues in the CDR3. As DNA, the CDR3 is TGTGCCACCAGCCCTTTGGGCGGGGGGCTTAGTGAAGCTTTCTTT. Its translation is CATSPLGGGLSEAFF.

This clonotype was detected once. The chain is built from TRBV6-5 and TRBJ1-2; D unclear. The germline gives CDR1 MNHEY, CDR2 SVGAGI. This CDR3 comprises 14 residues. Trimming stripped 2 bases from V and 4 bases from J, with 11 bases between. This CDR3 reads CASSYSSVGYGYTF. The CDR3 region has the DNA TGTGCCAGCAGTTACAGTTCTGTAGGCTATGGCTACACCTTC.

The chain combines TRBV10-3 with TRBJ2-1, with D maybe TRBD2 (6 bases). CDR3 size: 16 residues. The V end was cut by 10 bases, the J end by 1 base, with 20 bases between. Germline values: CDR1 ENHRY, CDR2 SYGVKD. The CDR3: CATASAVGGSYNEQFF. In DNA, the CDR3 is TGTGCCACCGCATCGGCCGTGGGGGGATCCTACAATGAGCAGTTCTTC.

The chain joins TRBV27 to TRBJ2-1; D is unclear. This CDR3 spans 13 amino acids. CDR1 MNHEY and CDR2 SMNVEV come from the germline V gene (reference sequence). Between the trimmed V and J ends, which lost 5 bases and 8 bases, there was a span of 13 bases. CDR3 amino acids: CASSVMELDEQFF. CDR3 coding DNA: TGTGCCAGCAGTGTAATGGAACTGGATGAGCAGTTCTTC.

This clonotype was seen a few times. This chain links TRBV11-2 with TRBJ2-5, with D tentatively TRBD1 or TRBD2 (5 bases each). This CDR3 is built from 16 residues. V lost 5 bases, J lost 3 bases, and 19 bases lay in between. The germline gives CDR1 SGHAT, CDR2 FQNNGV. CDR3 coding DNA: TGTGCCAGCAGCCCCCGGACGGGGTGGGGCGAAGAGACCCAGTACTTC. Its protein is CASSPRTGWGEETQYF. The full variable domain, in which reference TRBV11-2 and TRBJ2-5 provide the parts outside the CDR3, is EAGVAQSPRYKIIEKRQSVAFWCNPISGHATLYWYQQILGQGPKLLIQFQNNGVVDDSQLPKDRFSAERLKGVDSTLKIQPAKLEDSAVYLCASSPRTGWGEETQYFGPGTRLLVL.

V is TRBV27 and J is TRBJ2-7; 7 nucleotides align to TRBD1. This CDR3 is built from 15 residues. CDR1 is MNHEY and CDR2 is SMNVEV in the germline V gene (reference sequence). The J segment lost 1 base and the V segment lost 6 bases, leaving 9 bases of the junction unmatched. The CDR3 reads CASSPVGQSSYEQYF. CDR3 DNA sequence: TGTGCCAGCAGCCCTGTGGGACAGAGTTCCTACGAGCAGTACTTC.

As concerns this clonotype: A read error may account for a junction end that differs from germline. This sequence joins TRBV20-1 and TRBJ1-5; perhaps TRBD1 as D (6 bases). Germline V gives CDR1 DFQATT, CDR2 SNEGSKA (reference sequence). The CDR3 spans 14 residues. The chain's CDR3 is CGAIQGISNQPQHF. As DNA, the CDR3 is TGCGGTGCCATTCAGGGGATCAGCAATCAGCCCCAGCATTTT.

The V call is TRBV10-1, the J call TRBJ2-3, with 11 positions matching TRBD2. The V gene end was trimmed by 5 bases and the J gene end by 6 bases; junction bases not matched to a gene: 4. Germline V lookup: CDR1 WNHNN, CDR2 SYGVQD (reference sequence). The CDR3 loop spans 14 amino acids. CDR3 amino acids: CASSTSGRLDTQYF. DNA of the CDR3: TGCGCCAGCAGTACTAGCGGGAGATTGGATACGCAGTATTTT.

The chain has TRBV20-1 and TRBJ2-7, with 7 bases that match TRBD2. The CDR3 runs 15 residues. The junction had 10 bases not matched to a gene; V was cut back by 3 bases and J by 2 bases. CDR1 is DFQATT, CDR2 SNEGSKA, per germline (reference sequence). The CDR3 region is CSASRPGGGAYEQYF. The CDR3, as DNA: TGCAGTGCTAGTCGACCGGGCGGGGGAGCCTACGAGCAGTACTTC.